This T cell receptor (beta chain) is drawn from a study of T cells after somatic rescue of genetic block. Data came from immunoSEQ multiplex PCR; TCRdb stores just in-frame clones and leaves some out. Seen here are over 55,000 clones, around 92% observed once, and the top ten hold about 3%. A note on this clone: The same CDR3 also results from other DNA sequences found in this sample.

CDR1 is LNHDA and CDR2 is SQIVND in the germline V gene (reference sequence). This CDR3 has 13 amino acids. The germline V and J ends were trimmed by 9 bases and 5 bases, with 16 bases remaining between them. This rearrangement joins TRBV19 to TRBJ2-5, with D possibly matching TRBD2 (6 bases). The receptor's source is a man aged 40-55 years. The source material was peripheral blood mononuclear cells (PBMCs). The CDR3 coding sequence is TGTGCCAGCGCGGGGCAATCTCGGGAGACCCAGTACTTC. Its protein is CASAGQSRETQYF.